This TCR beta chain was identified during a study of cytomegalovirus exposure and HLA in healthy donors. General study findings and limits: Later work found that TCR association rates differed between HLA loci; DRB1 had the most and HLA-C the fewest. Around 160 TCR beta chains were listed as cytomegalovirus-associated.

Worth noting for this clone: What it recognizes is unknown.

CDR1 SNHLY and CDR2 FYNNEI come from the germline V gene. The CDR3 sequence is 14 residues long. Trimming took 7 bases from V and 3 from J; bases not matched to a gene: 5. Researchers ran the PCR with 60 Vbeta and 13 Jbeta primers. The protocol was immunoSEQ multiplex PCR, while the TCRdb copy is restricted to in-frame clones and leaves out a portion. The sample lists 170,000 or so clones, roughly 80% seen once, with under 1.5% in the top ten. Every donor was a healthy person donating bone marrow. The specimen was PBMCs. V gene TRBV2 combines with J gene TRBJ1-3; 8 positions agree with TRBD1. The source is a woman in her 30s in good health and CMV-seronegative. The CDR3 sequence is CASTGQGLGNTIYF. The CDR3 nucleotides read TGTGCCAGCACCGGACAGGGACTTGGAAACACCATATATTTT. The complete variable domain, with remaining parts taken from reference TRBV2 and TRBJ1-3, reads EPEVTQTPSHQVTQMGQEVILRCVPISNHLYFYWYRQILGQKVEFLVSFYNNEISEKSEIFDDQFSVERPDGSNFTLKIRSTKLEDSAMYFCASTGQGLGNTIYFGEGSWLTVV.